This is a list of T cell receptor beta chains from one sample in a study of vaccination effects on CD4 cells after COVID-19. Their cognate antigens are unknown. This table comes from immunoSEQ multiplex PCR, and its TCRdb copy is limited to in-frame clones, with some not included. This table holds tens of thousands of clones, approximately 81% found once. The input for sequencing was CD4+ T cells from PBMCs cultured with HCoV-NL63 spike peptides, taken before COVID-19 vaccination. Receptors originate from a human donor who received a COVID-19 vaccine. Each CDR3 is given with its conserved first and last residue. A D gene is named only where the DNA matches it firmly. Expanded clones get a size class; other rows say once, few or many, or leave the size out.

d_gene: TRBD1
abundance: -
j_gene: TRBJ1-2
v_gene: TRBV6-4
CDR3aa: CASSPTGGNYGYTF
CDR3nt: TGTGCCAGCAGTCCGACAGGGGGCAACTATGGCTACACCTTC

d_gene: -
abundance: -
j_gene: TRBJ2-1
v_gene: TRBV30
CDR3aa: CAWGENEQFF
CDR3nt: TGTGCCTGGGGGGAGAATGAGCAGTTCTTC

d_gene: -
abundance: -
j_gene: TRBJ2-1
v_gene: TRBV9
CDR3aa: CASSVTSYNEQFF
CDR3nt: TGTGCCAGCAGCGTAACCAGCTACAATGAGCAGTTCTTC

d_gene: TRBD2
abundance: -
j_gene: TRBJ2-5
v_gene: TRBV6-5
CDR3aa: CASRFTSGSRETQYF
CDR3nt: TGTGCCAGCAGATTCACTAGCGGGTCCCGGGAGACCCAGTACTTC

d_gene: -
abundance: -
j_gene: TRBJ2-7
v_gene: TRBV19
CDR3aa: CASSSEAGAQYEQYF
CDR3nt: TGTGCCAGTAGTAGCGAGGCAGGGGCGCAGTACGAGCAGTACTTC

d_gene: -
abundance: -
j_gene: TRBJ1-3
v_gene: TRBV30
CDR3aa: CAWSQWGVGNTIYF
CDR3nt: TGTGCCTGGAGCCAGTGGGGTGTCGGAAACACCATATATTTT

d_gene: -
abundance: -
j_gene: TRBJ2-2
v_gene: TRBV7-6
CDR3aa: CASSLRQGLSTGELFF
CDR3nt: TGTGCCAGCAGCTTGCGGCAGGGGCTCAGCACCGGGGAGCTGTTTTTT

d_gene: -
abundance: once
j_gene: TRBJ1-1
v_gene: TRBV7-4
CDR3aa: CASTWRTPGLPNTEAFF
CDR3nt: TGTGCCAGCACCTGGCGGACCCCGGGGTTACCGAACACTGAAGCTTTCTTT

d_gene: -
abundance: -
j_gene: TRBJ2-7
v_gene: TRBV7-9
CDR3aa: CASSLGDGSYEQYF
CDR3nt: TGTGCCAGCAGCTTAGGGGACGGCTCCTACGAGCAGTACTTC

d_gene: -
abundance: -
j_gene: TRBJ2-5
v_gene: TRBV12-3/TRBV12-4
CDR3aa: CASRVGETQYF
CDR3nt: TGTGCCAGCAGGGTCGGGGAGACCCAGTACTTC

d_gene: TRBD1
abundance: few
j_gene: TRBJ1-2
v_gene: TRBV29-1
CDR3aa: CSVEGQGSSGYTF
CDR3nt: TGCAGCGTCGAAGGACAGGGTTCTTCTGGCTACACCTTC

d_gene: -
abundance: few
j_gene: TRBJ1-5
v_gene: TRBV4-3
CDR3aa: CASSQDAQSYSNQPQHF
CDR3nt: TGCGCCAGCAGCCAAGATGCTCAGTCTTATAGCAATCAGCCCCAGCATTTT

d_gene: -
abundance: -
j_gene: TRBJ1-5
v_gene: TRBV7-2
CDR3aa: CASSLNYYSNQPQHF
CDR3nt: TGTGCCAGCAGCTTAAATTATTATAGCAATCAGCCCCAGCATTTT

d_gene: TRBD1
abundance: -
j_gene: TRBJ2-1
v_gene: TRBV29-1
CDR3aa: CSTRTGASSYNEQFF
CDR3nt: TGCAGCACTAGAACAGGGGCGAGCTCCTACAATGAGCAGTTCTTC

d_gene: TRBD2
abundance: -
j_gene: TRBJ2-1
v_gene: TRBV7-2
CDR3aa: CASSLATSGGADNEQFF
CDR3nt: TGTGCCAGCAGCTTAGCGACTAGCGGGGGGGCTGACAATGAGCAGTTCTTC

d_gene: -
abundance: -
j_gene: TRBJ2-5
v_gene: TRBV19
CDR3aa: CASGVGGQETQYF
CDR3nt: TGTGCCAGTGGCGTTGGGGGTCAGGAGACCCAGTACTTC

d_gene: -
abundance: many
j_gene: TRBJ1-2
v_gene: TRBV18
CDR3aa: CASSPGLRQDDNYGYTF
CDR3nt: TGTGCCAGCTCACCAGGCCTACGACAGGACGATAACTATGGCTACACCTTC

d_gene: -
abundance: -
j_gene: TRBJ1-3
v_gene: TRBV5-6
CDR3aa: CASSSYRTGYSGNTIYF
CDR3nt: TGTGCCAGCAGCTCATACCGAACAGGATACTCTGGAAACACCATATATTTT

d_gene: TRBD2
abundance: -
j_gene: TRBJ2-5
v_gene: TRBV5-1
CDR3aa: CASSLALLAAQETQYF
CDR3nt: TGCGCCAGCAGCTTGGCCCTACTAGCGGCCCAAGAGACCCAGTACTTC

d_gene: -
abundance: -
j_gene: TRBJ2-3
v_gene: TRBV11-3
CDR3aa: CASSLTATSTDTQYF
CDR3nt: TGTGCCAGCAGCTTAACTGCCACTAGCACAGATACGCAGTATTTT

d_gene: -
abundance: -
j_gene: TRBJ2-2
v_gene: TRBV7-7
CDR3aa: CASSFGGLTGELFF
CDR3nt: TGTGCTAGCAGCTTCGGGGGGCTTACCGGGGAGCTGTTTTTT

d_gene: -
abundance: -
j_gene: TRBJ2-4
v_gene: TRBV4-1
CDR3aa: CASSQAPWVLAKNIQYF
CDR3nt: TGCGCCAGCAGCCAAGCCCCCTGGGTGCTAGCCAAAAACATTCAGTACTTC

d_gene: -
abundance: -
j_gene: TRBJ1-5
v_gene: TRBV18
CDR3aa: CASSPRVLLSNQPQHF
CDR3nt: TGTGCCAGCTCACCCCGCGTCCTTCTTAGCAATCAGCCCCAGCATTTT

d_gene: -
abundance: -
j_gene: TRBJ1-1
v_gene: TRBV19
CDR3aa: CASTKRVLDTEAFF
CDR3nt: TGTGCCAGTACCAAGCGGGTATTGGACACTGAAGCTTTCTTT

d_gene: -
abundance: -
j_gene: TRBJ1-5
v_gene: TRBV15
CDR3aa: CATSRDARGGNQPQHF
CDR3nt: TGTGCCACCAGCAGAGATGCGAGGGGAGGCAATCAGCCCCAGCATTTT

d_gene: TRBD1
abundance: -
j_gene: TRBJ2-1
v_gene: TRBV27
CDR3aa: CASSSGTGIPFSYNEQFF
CDR3nt: TGTGCCAGCAGTTCCGGGACAGGGATCCCCTTCTCCTACAATGAGCAGTTCTTC

d_gene: -
abundance: -
j_gene: TRBJ2-3
v_gene: TRBV5-8
CDR3aa: CASPTGLGGTQYF
CDR3nt: TGTGCCAGCCCGACAGGCCTAGGTGGTACGCAGTATTTT

d_gene: TRBD1
abundance: -
j_gene: TRBJ2-3
v_gene: TRBV24-1
CDR3aa: CATSDSSGQGAGDTQYF
CDR3nt: TGTGCCACCAGTGATTCGTCGGGACAGGGGGCAGGAGATACGCAGTATTTT

d_gene: -
abundance: -
j_gene: TRBJ2-1
v_gene: TRBV28
CDR3aa: CASSLSASTYLFF
CDR3nt: TGTGCCAGCAGTTTATCGGCCTCCACCTACCTGTTCTTC

d_gene: TRBD2
abundance: -
j_gene: TRBJ2-4
v_gene: TRBV3-1/TRBV3-2
CDR3aa: CASSQAIPAGGPPNF
CDR3nt: TGTGCCAGCAGCCAAGCTATCCCGGCGGGAGGGCCCCCTAACTTC

d_gene: -
abundance: few
j_gene: TRBJ2-7
v_gene: TRBV5-1
CDR3aa: CARGSAYEQYF
CDR3nt: TGCGCCAGAGGGAGTGCCTACGAGCAGTACTTC

d_gene: -
abundance: -
j_gene: TRBJ1-2
v_gene: TRBV19
CDR3aa: CASRDGSGGEYGYTF
CDR3nt: TGTGCCAGTAGGGATGGGTCTGGAGGCGAGTATGGCTACACCTTC

d_gene: -
abundance: few
j_gene: TRBJ1-1
v_gene: TRBV29-1
CDR3aa: CSVALGGDTEAFF
CDR3nt: TGCAGCGTTGCATTGGGTGGCGACACTGAAGCTTTCTTT

d_gene: TRBD1
abundance: few
j_gene: TRBJ1-6
v_gene: TRBV3-1/TRBV3-2
CDR3aa: CASRRDRGSSPLHF
CDR3nt: TGTGCCAGCAGACGGGACAGGGGATCCTCACCCCTCCACTTT

d_gene: -
abundance: -
j_gene: TRBJ2-5
v_gene: TRBV6-5
CDR3aa: CASSYSGPQETQYF
CDR3nt: TGTGCCAGCAGTTACTCGGGGCCTCAAGAGACCCAGTACTTC

d_gene: -
abundance: -
j_gene: TRBJ2-5
v_gene: TRBV5-1
CDR3aa: CASSLMGGEETQYF
CDR3nt: TGCGCCAGCAGCTTGATGGGGGGCGAGGAGACCCAGTACTTC

d_gene: -
abundance: few
j_gene: TRBJ1-3
v_gene: TRBV4-1
CDR3aa: CASSPVLSGNTIYF
CDR3nt: TGCGCCAGCAGCCCCGTGTTATCTGGAAACACCATATATTTT

d_gene: -
abundance: -
j_gene: TRBJ2-7
v_gene: TRBV4-2
CDR3aa: CASSKGERYEQYF
CDR3nt: TGTGCCAGCAGCAAAGGGGAGCGGTACGAGCAGTACTTC

d_gene: -
abundance: -
j_gene: TRBJ2-3
v_gene: TRBV15
CDR3aa: CATSREWDTSTDTQYF
CDR3nt: TGTGCCACCAGCAGAGAATGGGACACTAGCACAGATACGCAGTATTTT

d_gene: -
abundance: -
j_gene: TRBJ1-5
v_gene: TRBV10-3
CDR3aa: CAIMTEGGNQPQHF
CDR3nt: TGTGCCATCATGACAGAGGGTGGCAATCAGCCCCAGCATTTT

d_gene: -
abundance: -
j_gene: TRBJ2-2
v_gene: TRBV6-5
CDR3aa: CATYRQGGTGELFF
CDR3nt: TGTGCCACTTACCGACAGGGAGGAACCGGGGAGCTGTTTTTT

d_gene: -
abundance: once
j_gene: TRBJ1-2
v_gene: TRBV24-1
CDR3aa: CATSNPGYGYTF
CDR3nt: TGTGCCACATCTAACCCCGGCTATGGCTACACCTTC

d_gene: TRBD1
abundance: -
j_gene: TRBJ1-6
v_gene: TRBV6-2/TRBV6-3
CDR3aa: CASSPGQGASSYNSPLHF
CDR3nt: TGTGCCAGCAGTCCGGGACAGGGCGCGAGCTCCTATAATTCACCCCTCCACTTT

d_gene: -
abundance: -
j_gene: TRBJ1-1
v_gene: TRBV7-2
CDR3aa: CASSPQGLTEAFF
CDR3nt: TGTGCCAGCAGCCCACAGGGACTTACTGAAGCTTTCTTT

d_gene: -
abundance: -
j_gene: TRBJ1-1
v_gene: TRBV30
CDR3aa: CAWRVPYKNTEAFF
CDR3nt: TGTGCCTGGAGGGTCCCGTACAAGAACACTGAAGCTTTCTTT

d_gene: -
abundance: -
j_gene: TRBJ1-2
v_gene: TRBV6-5
CDR3aa: CASSLRRDGYGYTF
CDR3nt: TGTGCCAGCAGTTTGCGCAGGGACGGCTATGGCTACACCTTC

d_gene: TRBD2
abundance: -
j_gene: TRBJ2-3
v_gene: TRBV27
CDR3aa: CASSLAGGNPLAQYF
CDR3nt: TGTGCCAGCAGTTTGGCGGGGGGGAACCCGCTGGCGCAGTATTTT

d_gene: -
abundance: -
j_gene: TRBJ2-1
v_gene: TRBV27
CDR3aa: CASSFSSWGSEQFF
CDR3nt: TGTGCCAGCAGTTTTAGTTCCTGGGGGTCGGAGCAGTTCTTC

d_gene: TRBD2
abundance: -
j_gene: TRBJ2-1
v_gene: TRBV14
CDR3aa: CASSPLLAGAGNEQFF
CDR3nt: TGTGCCAGCAGCCCGCTCCTAGCGGGGGCTGGCAATGAGCAGTTCTTC

d_gene: TRBD1
abundance: -
j_gene: TRBJ2-7
v_gene: TRBV28
CDR3aa: CASSSIGQGSPYEQYF
CDR3nt: TGTGCCAGCAGTTCCATAGGACAGGGATCACCCTACGAGCAGTACTTC

d_gene: TRBD1
abundance: -
j_gene: TRBJ1-2
v_gene: TRBV28
CDR3aa: CASSSTGVGGNGYTF
CDR3nt: TGTGCCAGCAGTTCCACAGGGGTAGGGGGCAATGGCTACACCTTC

d_gene: TRBD1
abundance: -
j_gene: TRBJ1-2
v_gene: TRBV6-6
CDR3aa: CASSSGQGYGYTF
CDR3nt: TGTGCCAGCAGTTCCGGACAGGGGTATGGCTACACCTTC

d_gene: TRBD1
abundance: once
j_gene: TRBJ1-2
v_gene: TRBV5-6
CDR3aa: CASSYWGTGPFRGYTF
CDR3nt: TGTGCCAGCTCCTACTGGGGGACAGGGCCCTTTCGGGGCTACACCTTC

d_gene: TRBD2
abundance: -
j_gene: TRBJ2-2
v_gene: TRBV28
CDR3aa: CAVQPPTSGRRELFF
CDR3nt: TGTGCCGTCCAACCCCCGACTAGCGGGAGACGGGAGCTGTTTTTT

d_gene: -
abundance: -
j_gene: TRBJ1-2
v_gene: TRBV5-4
CDR3aa: CASSLKRTVDGYTF
CDR3nt: TGTGCCAGCAGCTTAAAGAGGACAGTAGATGGCTACACCTTC

d_gene: -
abundance: few
j_gene: TRBJ2-7
v_gene: TRBV6-5
CDR3aa: CASSYQAGPYEQYF
CDR3nt: TGTGCCAGCAGTTACCAGGCAGGCCCCTACGAGCAGTACTTC

d_gene: TRBD1
abundance: -
j_gene: TRBJ1-2
v_gene: TRBV6-1
CDR3aa: CASNSDRYYGYTF
CDR3nt: TGTGCCAGCAACTCGGACAGGTACTATGGCTACACCTTC

d_gene: -
abundance: -
j_gene: TRBJ1-1
v_gene: TRBV7-2
CDR3aa: CASSLSGSQGEAFF
CDR3nt: TGTGCCAGCAGCTTATCGGGTTCGCAGGGGGAAGCTTTCTTT

d_gene: TRBD1
abundance: -
j_gene: TRBJ2-2
v_gene: TRBV3-1/TRBV3-2
CDR3aa: CASSLGTGYTGELFF
CDR3nt: TGTGCCAGCAGCCTAGGGACAGGGTACACCGGGGAGCTGTTTTTT

d_gene: -
abundance: -
j_gene: TRBJ1-5
v_gene: TRBV18
CDR3aa: CASSLHHDQPQHF
CDR3nt: TGTGCCAGCTCACTCCACCACGATCAGCCCCAGCATTTT